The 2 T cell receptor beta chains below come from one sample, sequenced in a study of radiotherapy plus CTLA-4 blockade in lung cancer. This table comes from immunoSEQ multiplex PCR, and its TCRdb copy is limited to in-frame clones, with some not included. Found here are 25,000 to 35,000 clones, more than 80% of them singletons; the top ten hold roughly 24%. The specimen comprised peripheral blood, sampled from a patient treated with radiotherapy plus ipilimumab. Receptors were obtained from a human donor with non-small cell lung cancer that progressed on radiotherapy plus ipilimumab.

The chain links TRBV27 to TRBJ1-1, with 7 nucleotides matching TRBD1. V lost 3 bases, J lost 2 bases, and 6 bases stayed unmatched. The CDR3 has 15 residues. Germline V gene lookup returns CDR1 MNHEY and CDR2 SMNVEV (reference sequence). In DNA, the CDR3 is TGTGCCAGCAGTTTGATTAGACAGGGTAACACTGAAGCTTTCTTT. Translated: CASSLIRQGNTEAFF.

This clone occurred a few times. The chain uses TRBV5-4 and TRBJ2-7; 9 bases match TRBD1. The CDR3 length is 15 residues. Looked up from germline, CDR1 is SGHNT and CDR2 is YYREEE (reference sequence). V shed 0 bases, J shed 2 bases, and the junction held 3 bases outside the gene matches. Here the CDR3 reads CASSLGGTGTYEQYF. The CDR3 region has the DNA TGTGCCAGCAGCTTGGGGGGGACAGGGACCTACGAGCAGTACTTC.